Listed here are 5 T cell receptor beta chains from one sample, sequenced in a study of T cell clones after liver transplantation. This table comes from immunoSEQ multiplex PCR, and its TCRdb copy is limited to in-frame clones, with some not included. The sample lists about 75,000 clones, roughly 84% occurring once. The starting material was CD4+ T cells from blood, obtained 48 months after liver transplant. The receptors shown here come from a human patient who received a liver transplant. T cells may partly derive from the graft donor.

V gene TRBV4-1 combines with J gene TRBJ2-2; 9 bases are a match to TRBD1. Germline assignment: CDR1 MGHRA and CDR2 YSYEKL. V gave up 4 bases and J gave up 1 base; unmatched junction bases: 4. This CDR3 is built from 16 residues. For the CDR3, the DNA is TGCGCCAGCAGCCTTTGGGACAGGGAGAACACCGGGGAGCTGTTTTTT. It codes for CASSLWDRENTGELFF.

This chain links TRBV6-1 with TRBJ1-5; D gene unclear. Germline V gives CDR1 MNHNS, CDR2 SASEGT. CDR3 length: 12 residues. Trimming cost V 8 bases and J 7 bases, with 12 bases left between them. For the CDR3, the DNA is TGTGCCAGCCGTTGGCGGGGACAGCCCCAGCATTTT. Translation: CASRWRGQPQHF.

The CDR3 reads CASSVDLAGNTIYF. Written as DNA, the CDR3 is TGTGCCAGCAGCGTAGACTTGGCTGGAAACACCATATATTTT. The chain couples TRBV9 to TRBJ1-3; no clear D. With 0 bases removed from V and 2 bases from J, the gap between germline ends came to 6 bases. The germline V gene has CDR1 SGDLS and CDR2 YYNGEE. The CDR3 is made up of 14 amino acids.

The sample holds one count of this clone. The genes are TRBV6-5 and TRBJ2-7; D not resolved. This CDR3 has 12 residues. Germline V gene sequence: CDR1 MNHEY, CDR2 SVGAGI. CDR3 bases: TGTGCTACAGCCAGACGCGCCTACGAGCAGTACTTC. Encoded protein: CATARRAYEQYF.

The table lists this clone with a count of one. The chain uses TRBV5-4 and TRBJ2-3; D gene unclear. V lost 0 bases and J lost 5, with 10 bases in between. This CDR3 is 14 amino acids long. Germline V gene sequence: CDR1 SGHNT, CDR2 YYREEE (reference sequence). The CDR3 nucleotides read TGTGCCAGCAGCTTGGAGATAGCAGAAGATACGCAGTATTTT. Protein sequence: CASSLEIAEDTQYF.